This T cell receptor beta chain is drawn from a study of identical twins. This clonotype was seen many times. Its antigen is undetermined. The CDR3 is 15 residues long. Germline V gene data show CDR1 as SEHNR and CDR2 as FQNEAQ (reference sequence). V was clipped by 4 bases and J by 6 bases; unmatched bases: 7. A template switching step contributed a universal primer site, while unique molecular identifiers were present in the cDNA. TCRdb used MiXCR to reprocess the 5' RACE reads, holding one entry per CDR3 protein. Here the sample spans 250,000 or so distinct CDR3 sequences, approximately 8.3% being singletons. Study-level findings and limits: Fewer insertions marked abundant cord blood beta clonotypes; young adult naive trended weakly, memory not at all. Conclusions leaned on cross-sectional statistical analysis and did not track the same donors over time.

These data also formed part of another study, on yellow fever vaccine responses in identical twins. That source notes: Twins' vaccine T cell responses reportedly seemed partly convergent and partly personalized.

Sample: CD8+ T cells sorted from blood. This chain connects TRBV7-9 to TRBJ1-4; 8 bases agree with TRBD1. The TCR sequence derives from a woman aged 18-35 years in good health. The CDR3 bases are TGTGCCAGCAGCTACGGACAGGGACCTTATGAAAAACTGTTTTTT. This codes for CASSYGQGPYEKLFF.